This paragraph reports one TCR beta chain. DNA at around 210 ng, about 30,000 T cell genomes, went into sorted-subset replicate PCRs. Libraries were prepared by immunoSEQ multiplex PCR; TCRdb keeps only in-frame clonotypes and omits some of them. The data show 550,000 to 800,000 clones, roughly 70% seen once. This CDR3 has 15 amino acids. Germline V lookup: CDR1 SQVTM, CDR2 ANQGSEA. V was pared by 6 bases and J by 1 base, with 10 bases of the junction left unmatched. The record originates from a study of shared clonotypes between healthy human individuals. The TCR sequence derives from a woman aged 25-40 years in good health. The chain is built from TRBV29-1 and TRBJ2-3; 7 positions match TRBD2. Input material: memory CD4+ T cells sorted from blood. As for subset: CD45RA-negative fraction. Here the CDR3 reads CSVSRPSGRTDTQYF. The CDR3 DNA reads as TGCAGCGTCTCCCGACCTAGCGGCCGCACAGATACGCAGTATTTT.